This TCR beta chain was sequenced in a study of persistence of HIV-infected CD4 T cells. Across the study: A median of about eight years of suppressive ART preceded sampling. Study results and limitations: Antigen-responding cells were enriched for degenerate expanded CDR3beta sequences. Within sorted populations, more oligoclonal TCRs accompanied more oligoclonal proviruses.

Per germline, CDR1 LNHNV and CDR2 YYDKDF (reference sequence). The CDR3 is made up of 17 amino acids. V gave up 3 bases and J gave up 4 bases; unmatched junction bases: 6. The stimulus was an HIV-1 Gag 15-mer peptide pool, roughly 1 ug/peptide/mL. CD40L-negative CD69-negative CD45RO-high memory CD4+ T cells were sorted as populations depleted of antigen-responding cells. Note on this clone: What it binds is not known.

The immunoSEQ assay was version 4, run in survey mode. Clones were read by immunoSEQ multiplex PCR, and TCRdb kept only the in-frame ones, dropping some. Here the sample spans about 64,000 clones, 70% to 75% being singletons. This clonotype originated in an adult man with HIV who was CMV-seropositive. The sequenced sample was CD4+ T cells sorted from PBMCs after roughly 18-hour stimulation, obtained from a patient who received antiretroviral therapy. The chain carries TRBV15 and TRBJ2-2; 12 nucleotides line up with TRBD1. CDR3 sequence: CATSRGRDRGRTGELFF. Here the CDR3 DNA reads TGTGCCACCAGCAGGGGCCGGGACAGGGGGCGCACCGGGGAGCTGTTTTTT. The variable domain in full, completed from reference TRBV15 and TRBJ2-2, reads DAMVIQNPRYQVTQFGKPVTLSCSQTLNHNVMYWYQQKSSQAPKLLFHYYDKDFNNEADTPDNFQSRRPNTSFCFLDIRSPGLGDTAMYLCATSRGRDRGRTGELFFGEGSRLTVL.